The entry that follows covers one TCR beta chain sequence. Antigen specificity is unknown. These data come from a study of T cell responses to AZD1222 COVID-19 vaccine. The method was immunoSEQ multiplex PCR; TCRdb's version includes in-frame clones alone and lacks a portion of them. The sample lists about 96,000 clones, roughly 87% occurring once. This CDR3 has 12 amino acids. V was clipped by 1 base and J by 9 bases, with 9 bases between them. Per the germline V gene, CDR1 is SEHNR and CDR2 is FQNEAQ (reference sequence). Study results and caveats: Regions 160-218 and 743-854 held dominance among vaccine-associated CD4 TCRs, which spanned spike. Two doses of AZD1222 preceded a rise in Spike-specific TCR breadth and depth.

This material consisted of peripheral blood, taken on day 0 of AZD1222 vaccination. The receptor was derived from an adult in good health. V and J are TRBV7-9 and TRBJ1-2; D gene uncertain. CDR3 nucleotides: TGTGCCAGCAGCTTAGAAGGGCCCAGCTACACCTTC. Amino acids: CASSLEGPSYTF.